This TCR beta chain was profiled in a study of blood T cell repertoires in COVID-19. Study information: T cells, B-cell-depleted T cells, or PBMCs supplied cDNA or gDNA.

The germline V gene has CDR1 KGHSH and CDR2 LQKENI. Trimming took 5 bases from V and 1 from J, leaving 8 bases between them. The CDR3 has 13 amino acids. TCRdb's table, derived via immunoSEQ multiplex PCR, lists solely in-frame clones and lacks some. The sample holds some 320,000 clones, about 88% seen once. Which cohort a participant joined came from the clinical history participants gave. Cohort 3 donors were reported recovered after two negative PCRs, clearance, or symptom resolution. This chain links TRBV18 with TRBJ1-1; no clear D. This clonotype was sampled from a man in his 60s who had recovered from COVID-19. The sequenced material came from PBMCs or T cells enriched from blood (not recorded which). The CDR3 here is CASSAAENTEAFF. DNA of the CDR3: TGTGCCAGCTCAGCCGCGGAGAACACTGAAGCTTTCTTT.